This T cell receptor (beta chain) came from a study of cytomegalovirus exposure and HLA in healthy donors. The PCR had 60 Vbeta and 13 Jbeta primers. Clones were sequenced by immunoSEQ multiplex PCR, and TCRdb holds only the in-frame ones, with some missing. In the table there are around 130,000 clones, under 90% of which are singletons. The germline gives CDR1 MNHEY, CDR2 SVGAGI. CDR3 length equals 12 residues. V lost 2 bases and J lost 8, with 9 bases in between. The chain couples TRBV6-5 to TRBJ1-1; a possible D gene is TRBD1 (6 bases). This receptor was taken from a man aged 18 to 29 in good health and CMV-seronegative. The sample taken for sequencing was PBMCs. The CDR3 is CASSYPTGEAFF. CDR3 sequence (DNA): TGTGCCAGCAGTTACCCTACAGGGGAAGCTTTCTTT.